Listed below are T cell receptor beta chains from one sample, sequenced in a study of tumor-infiltrating lymphocytes in oesophageal squamous cell carcinoma. TCRdb analysed the PCR reads with MiXCR anew, one entry per CDR3 protein. The sample shows 15,000 or so distinct CDR3 sequences, roughly 60% of them seen only once. Specimen: esophageal tumor tissue. The receptor source for this set is a female donor with esophageal squamous cell carcinoma. CDR3s include the opening cysteine and the closing phenylalanine or tryptophan. Fields, in order: J gene, clone size, V gene, D gene, CDR3 DNA, CDR3 protein. D genes are given only for firm matches. Clone size appears in some rows only: once, few, many, or a class for an expanded clone.

j_call: TRBJ2-1
clone_size: -
v_call: TRBV7-2
d_call: TRBD2
cdr3_nt: TGTGCCAGCAGCCCACAGGGACTAGCGGAGTCCAATGAGCAGTTCTTC
cdr3_aa: CASSPQGLAESNEQFF

j_call: TRBJ2-1
clone_size: many
v_call: TRBV2
d_call: TRBD2
cdr3_nt: TGTGCCAGCAGGGAGCGGGATGAATCCTACAATGAGCAGTTCTTC
cdr3_aa: CASRERDESYNEQFF

j_call: TRBJ2-1
clone_size: -
v_call: TRBV7-2
d_call: TRBD2
cdr3_nt: TGTGCCAGCACCCTCCATGCTAGCGGTTACAATGAGCAGTTCTTC
cdr3_aa: CASTLHASGYNEQFF

j_call: TRBJ2-7
clone_size: few
v_call: TRBV7-9
d_call: -
cdr3_nt: TGTGCCAGCAGCCCCTCTGAGGGCTACGAGCAGTACTTC
cdr3_aa: CASSPSEGYEQYF

j_call: TRBJ2-7
clone_size: few
v_call: TRBV7-6
d_call: -
cdr3_nt: TGTGCCAGCAGCTTAGTCTTGGGCGAGCAGTACTTC
cdr3_aa: CASSLVLGEQYF

j_call: TRBJ1-2
clone_size: -
v_call: TRBV4-1
d_call: -
cdr3_nt: TGCGCCAGCAGCCAAGAAGGGAACCGGCCTAACTATGGCTACACCTTC
cdr3_aa: CASSQEGNRPNYGYTF

j_call: TRBJ1-1
clone_size: -
v_call: TRBV15
d_call: -
cdr3_nt: TGTGCCACCAGCAGATTTCAGGGGCTTGAAGCTTTCTTT
cdr3_aa: CATSRFQGLEAFF

j_call: TRBJ2-6
clone_size: -
v_call: TRBV7-6
d_call: -
cdr3_nt: TGTGCCAGCAGCTTACCAGTAGGGGCTGTCTCTGGGGCCAACGTCCTGACTTTC
cdr3_aa: CASSLPVGAVSGANVLTF

j_call: TRBJ2-3
clone_size: -
v_call: TRBV7-2
d_call: TRBD2
cdr3_nt: TGTGCCAGCAGCCCTGGGACTAGCGGGGGGGCGGAAGATACGCAGTATTTT
cdr3_aa: CASSPGTSGGAEDTQYF

j_call: TRBJ2-7
clone_size: -
v_call: TRBV12-3/TRBV12-4
d_call: TRBD1
cdr3_nt: TGTGCCAGCAGGGGTGCCCCCGGGACAGGCTCCTACGAGCAGTACTTC
cdr3_aa: CASRGAPGTGSYEQYF

j_call: TRBJ2-1
clone_size: -
v_call: TRBV27
d_call: TRBD2
cdr3_nt: TGTGCCAGCAGTTTAAAGGGACTAGTCTACAATGAGCAGTTCTTC
cdr3_aa: CASSLKGLVYNEQFF

j_call: TRBJ2-1
clone_size: -
v_call: TRBV7-2
d_call: TRBD2
cdr3_nt: TGTGCCAGCAGCTTAACAACACTAAGGAGCGGGGGGGAGCAGTTCTTC
cdr3_aa: CASSLTTLRSGGEQFF

j_call: TRBJ2-7
clone_size: medium-sized
v_call: TRBV7-9
d_call: TRBD1
cdr3_nt: TGTGCCAGCAGCCCCAGGACAGGGGAAATCTACGAGCAGTACTTC
cdr3_aa: CASSPRTGEIYEQYF

j_call: TRBJ2-1
clone_size: -
v_call: TRBV7-3
d_call: -
cdr3_nt: TGTGCCAGCAGCTTAAATGCCCAGGGGAGCCAAGAGACCCAGTTCTTC
cdr3_aa: CASSLNAQGSQETQFF

j_call: TRBJ1-4
clone_size: -
v_call: TRBV24-1
d_call: -
cdr3_nt: TGTGCCACCAGTGATCCCAACTCGGGCGGAGAAAAACTGTTTTTT
cdr3_aa: CATSDPNSGGEKLFF

j_call: TRBJ2-5
clone_size: -
v_call: TRBV12-3/TRBV12-4
d_call: -
cdr3_nt: TGTGCCAGCAGCCCATCGCGCTACTCCTACAATGAGCAGTACTTC
cdr3_aa: CASSPSRYSYNEQYF

j_call: TRBJ2-1
clone_size: -
v_call: TRBV7-2
d_call: -
cdr3_nt: TGTGCCAGCAGCAGGGACCAAAGCTCCTACAATGAGCAGTTCTTC
cdr3_aa: CASSRDQSSYNEQFF

j_call: TRBJ2-5
clone_size: -
v_call: TRBV27
d_call: TRBD2
cdr3_nt: TGTGCCAGCAGTTCCCGAAGCGGGAGTAGGGAGACCCAGTACTTC
cdr3_aa: CASSSRSGSRETQYF

j_call: TRBJ2-2
clone_size: -
v_call: TRBV18
d_call: -
cdr3_nt: TGTGCCAGCTCACCGAACTCCCGGGGCGGGGAGCTGTTTTTT
cdr3_aa: CASSPNSRGGELFF

j_call: TRBJ2-7
clone_size: many
v_call: TRBV11-2
d_call: -
cdr3_nt: TGTGCCAGCAGCTTAAGAGCGGCGACTTCAAATTCACCCCTCCACTTC
cdr3_aa: CASSLRAATSNSPLHF

j_call: TRBJ2-1
clone_size: -
v_call: TRBV7-2
d_call: -
cdr3_nt: TGTGCCAGCAGCTTAGCTAGTGTTGGGTACAATGAGCAGTTCTTC
cdr3_aa: CASSLASVGYNEQFF